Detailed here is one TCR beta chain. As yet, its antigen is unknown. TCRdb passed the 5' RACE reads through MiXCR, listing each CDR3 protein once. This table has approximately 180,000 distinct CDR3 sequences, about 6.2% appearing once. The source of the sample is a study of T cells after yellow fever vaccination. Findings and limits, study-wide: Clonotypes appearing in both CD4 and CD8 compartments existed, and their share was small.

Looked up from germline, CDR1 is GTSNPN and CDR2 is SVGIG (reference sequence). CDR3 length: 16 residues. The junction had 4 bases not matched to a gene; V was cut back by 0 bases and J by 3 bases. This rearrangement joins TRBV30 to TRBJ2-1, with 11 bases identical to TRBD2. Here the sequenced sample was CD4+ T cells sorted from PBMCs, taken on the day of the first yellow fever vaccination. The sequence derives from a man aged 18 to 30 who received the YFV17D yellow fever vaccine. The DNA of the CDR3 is TGTGCCTGGAGTGTACGGGGACTAGCGGTCTACAATGAGCAGTTCTTC. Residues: CAWSVRGLAVYNEQFF.